A selection of T cell receptor beta chains follows, all from one sample in a study of blood T cell repertoires in COVID-19. The data were produced by immunoSEQ multiplex PCR, yet TCRdb's version contains in-frame clones alone and is incomplete. The table lists 350,000 to 450,000 clones, 75% to 90% of them singletons, with 3% to 4% in the top ten. Sequencing was performed on peripheral blood. All receptors derive from a woman between 18 and 29 years old with acute or convalescent COVID-19. CDR3s include the opening cysteine and the closing phenylalanine or tryptophan. D genes are given only for firm matches. Some rows have no size entry. The others give once, few or many, or a class for an expanded clone.

J,V,size,D,length,DNA,CDR3
TRBJ1-4,TRBV7-9,.,.,14,TGTGCCAGCAGCTTAGCGCCGGGTAATGAAAAACTGTTTTTT,CASSLAPGNEKLFF
TRBJ2-7,TRBV3-1/TRBV3-2,.,.,15,TGTGCCAGCAGCCTCATAATAGACTCATCCTACGAGCAGTACTTC,CASSLIIDSSYEQYF
TRBJ1-5,TRBV7-9,few,.,14,TGTGCCAGCAGCTTCTCAGGGGGCAATCAGCCCCAGCATTTT,CASSFSGGNQPQHF
TRBJ2-5,TRBV2,.,.,12,TGTGCCAGCAGGGTAATAGAAGAGACCCAGTACTTC,CASRVIEETQYF
TRBJ1-1,TRBV19,.,.,16,TGTGCCAGTAGCCCGGCGGGATCGAGGACGAACACTGAAGCTTTCTTT,CASSPAGSRTNTEAFF
TRBJ1-5,TRBV24-1,.,TRBD1,16,TGTGCCACCAGTGACCAGAACGGACAGGGGCTGGAGCCCCAGCATTTT,CATSDQNGQGLEPQHF
TRBJ1-2,TRBV18,.,.,14,TGTGCCAGCTCACCCGGGCCCGGCGGGGCTGGCTACACCTTC,CASSPGPGGAGYTF
TRBJ1-2,TRBV6-5,.,.,15,TGTGCCAGCAGCCCGAGCGCACAGGGACCCTATGGCTACACCTTC,CASSPSAQGPYGYTF
TRBJ1-2,TRBV6-5,few,.,15,TGTGCCAGCCGCCAATACGGGGGGCTCGGCTATGGCTACACCTTC,CASRQYGGLGYGYTF
TRBJ2-3,TRBV27,.,.,14,TGTGCCAGCAGTATCCTACCTATAGCGGATACGCAGTATTTT,CASSILPIADTQYF
TRBJ1-2,TRBV19,many,.,13,TGTGCCAGTAGCCGACAGACGATCTATGGCTACACCTTC,CASSRQTIYGYTF
TRBJ2-2,TRBV9,.,.,16,TGTGCCAGCAGCGTATCGGGCAGGGAGGTCGCCGGGGAGCTGTTTTTT,CASSVSGREVAGELFF
TRBJ1-3,TRBV7-8,.,.,13,TGTGCCAGCAGCTTAGCTGAGGGAAACACCATATATTTT,CASSLAEGNTIYF
TRBJ2-7,TRBV9,.,.,13,TGTGCCAGCAGCGCACACGGGAGCTACGAGCAGTACTTC,CASSAHGSYEQYF
TRBJ1-2,TRBV29-1,.,TRBD1,12,TGCAGCGTTGAGTCTGACAGGGCCGGCTACACCTTC,CSVESDRAGYTF
TRBJ1-1,TRBV18,once,.,13,TGTGCCAGCTCATCCACAGAGAACACTGAAGCTTTCTTT,CASSSTENTEAFF
TRBJ2-7,TRBV6-2/TRBV6-3,.,.,12,TGTGCCAGCAGTCTCCTCTCAGGCGAGCAGTACTTC,CASSLLSGEQYF
TRBJ2-7,TRBV29-1,.,.,13,TGCAGCGTTGATTCCAGGGGGGCCTACGAGCAGTACTTC,CSVDSRGAYEQYF
TRBJ2-1,TRBV27,.,.,13,TGTGCCAGCAGCGTAACAGCCTACAATGAGCAGTTCTTC,CASSVTAYNEQFF
TRBJ2-3,TRBV4-2,.,.,16,TGTGCCAGCAGCCTGGTTTCGGGAGTCCGCACAGATACGCAGTATTTT,CASSLVSGVRTDTQYF
TRBJ2-3,TRBV6-5,.,.,14,TGTGCCAGCAGTTATACTACGCGCACAGATACGCAGTATTTT,CASSYTTRTDTQYF
TRBJ2-4,TRBV28,.,TRBD1,15,TGTGCCAGCAGCCGATCCGGGACAGGGGAGGACATTCAGTACTTC,CASSRSGTGEDIQYF
TRBJ1-6,TRBV24-1,.,.,14,TGTGCCACCAGTGAGGGCAGGCCTAATTCACCCCTCCACTTT,CATSEGRPNSPLHF
TRBJ2-3,TRBV10-3,.,TRBD1,14,TGTGCCACCAAGGACCCCACAGGGGGAGATACGCAGTATTTT,CATKDPTGGDTQYF
TRBJ1-3,TRBV5-4,.,.,16,TGTGCCAGCAGCACACAGGGTGCTCTCTCTGGAAACACCATATATTTT,CASSTQGALSGNTIYF
TRBJ1-6,TRBV4-1,.,TRBD1,13,TGCGCCAGCACACAGGGGGCCAGCTCACCCCTCCACTTT,CASTQGASSPLHF
TRBJ1-2,TRBV28,.,.,12,TGTGCCAGCAGTTTAGCGGGCTATGGCTACACCTTC,CASSLAGYGYTF
TRBJ2-3,TRBV5-4,.,TRBD2,15,TGTGCCAGCAGCCCGGGGGGGATGGGAACAGATACGCAGTATTTT,CASSPGGMGTDTQYF
TRBJ2-7,TRBV28,.,.,11,TGTGCCACCATTCAAGGTGGGGCGCAGTACTTC,CATIQGGAQYF
TRBJ2-2,TRBV11-2,.,TRBD2,18,TGTGCCAGCAGCTTAGTGCCTCTACTAGCGGGGGGCACCGGGGAGCTGTTTTTT,CASSLVPLLAGGTGELFF
TRBJ2-3,TRBV6-6,.,TRBD2,16,TGTGCTTCAGAACGGACTAGCGGGAGCGGTCCAGATACGCAGTATTTT,CASERTSGSGPDTQYF
TRBJ2-3,TRBV12-5,.,TRBD2,17,TGTGCTAGTGGTTTGGTTAGCGGGGGAGTTTACACAGATACGCAGTATTTT,CASGLVSGGVYTDTQYF
TRBJ2-7,TRBV19,.,.,8,TGTGCCGGGGGGGAGCAGTACTTC,CAGGEQYF
TRBJ1-3,TRBV9,.,.,15,TGTGCCAGCAGCGTAGCTGGGACTACTGGAAACACCATATATTTT,CASSVAGTTGNTIYF
TRBJ1-6,TRBV2,.,.,17,TGTGCCAGCAAGGGGGTTCGGGGTACCTCCTATAATTCACCCCTCCACTTT,CASKGVRGTSYNSPLHF
TRBJ2-3,TRBV29-1,.,TRBD1,14,TGCAGCGTAGAGGACAGGGACGTCGCAGATACGCAGTATTTT,CSVEDRDVADTQYF
TRBJ1-1,TRBV30,.,TRBD1,13,TGTGCCTGGGGACGGACAGGGAACACTGAAGCTTTCTTT,CAWGRTGNTEAFF
TRBJ2-2,TRBV9,.,.,13,TGTGCCAGCAGCGGTGGGGGCTCAGGGGAGCTGTTTTTT,CASSGGGSGELFF
TRBJ1-1,TRBV19,.,TRBD1,14,TGTGCCCTATCGGGGACAGGGAATTGGACTGAAGCTTTCTTT,CALSGTGNWTEAFF
TRBJ1-5,TRBV28,.,TRBD1,15,TGTGCCAGCAGTTCGCTTTCGGACAGGCGCGGGCCCCAGCATTTT,CASSSLSDRRGPQHF
TRBJ2-3,TRBV9,.,TRBD1,14,TGTGCCAGCACCGGGACAGGGGGGGCAGATACGCAGTATTTT,CASTGTGGADTQYF
TRBJ1-2,TRBV29-1,.,.,15,TGCAGCGCGAATGAACAGGGTGTCATGGGCTATGGCTACACCTTC,CSANEQGVMGYGYTF
TRBJ1-2,TRBV12-5,.,TRBD1,16,TGTGCTAGTGGGGACATGCCGGGACAGCTTAACTATGGCTACACCTTC,CASGDMPGQLNYGYTF
TRBJ1-1,TRBV3-1/TRBV3-2,.,TRBD1,18,TGTGCCAGCAGCCACCCTCAGGGACAGCTCCGGCGCGGCACTGAAGCTTTCTTT,CASSHPQGQLRRGTEAFF
TRBJ1-6,TRBV7-9,.,.,16,TGTGCCAGCAGTAGGAGAGTATCGGACTACGGGGCACCCCTCCACTTT,CASSRRVSDYGAPLHF
TRBJ1-3,TRBV6-6,.,.,15,TGTGCCAGCAGCCGCGACAGGAGTTCTGGAAACACCATATATTTT,CASSRDRSSGNTIYF
TRBJ2-5,TRBV9,.,.,16,TGTGCCAGCAGCGTAGCCCCCAATGGGGGGGCAGTGGCCCAGTACTTC,CASSVAPNGGAVAQYF
TRBJ2-2,TRBV7-9,once,.,15,TGTGCCAGCAGCTTATTGGTCAGTAACACCGGGGAGCTGTTTTTT,CASSLLVSNTGELFF